One sample yielded the 31 T cell receptor beta chains listed below, sequenced in a study of technical replicates of blood from a few donors. TCRdb's table, derived via immunoSEQ multiplex PCR, lists solely in-frame clones and lacks some. The data show about 95,000 clones, about 95% seen once. Sequenced material: T cells isolated from PBMCs. Receptors originate from a human donor in good health.

This clone was observed once. V usage is TRBV9 and J usage is TRBJ2-7; D unresolved. V shed 0 bases and J shed 6 bases, with 13 bases lying between them. CDR1 and CDR2 (germline): SGDLS, YYNGEE. The CDR3 is 14 amino acids. CDR3 sequence: CASSVGSWPPEQYF. The CDR3 DNA sequence: TGTGCCAGCAGCGTAGGGAGTTGGCCGCCCGAGCAGTACTTC.

This clone was recorded once. The genes are TRBV18 and TRBJ1-1; possibly TRBD1 for D (5 bases). The ends were cut back, 3 bases at V and 4 bases at J, with 12 bases in the middle. Germline V gene lookup returns CDR1 KGHSH and CDR2 LQKENI. The CDR3 covers 14 residues. CDR3 residues: CASSPPGGGTEAFF. The CDR3 coding sequence is TGTGCCAGCTCACCCCCCGGGGGAGGCACTGAAGCTTTCTTT.

The chain employs TRBV30 and TRBJ2-2; 12 bases fit TRBD2. The germline V gene has CDR1 GTSNPN and CDR2 SVGIG (reference sequence). This CDR3 is built from 15 residues. Germline trimming cut 4 bases from V and 9 bases from J; bases unmatched to any gene: 9. CDR3 bases: TGTGCCTGGAAAGAACTAGCGGGAGGCCACCGGGAGCTGTTTTTT. Protein product: CAWKELAGGHRELFF.

This chain connects TRBV4-1 to TRBJ2-3; 12 nucleotides line up with TRBD2. The CDR3 loop spans 19 amino acids. CDR1 MGHRA and CDR2 YSYEKL come from the germline V gene. With 2 bases clipped from V and 3 bases from J, the junction kept 12 bases outside the gene matches. For the CDR3, the DNA is TGCGCCAGCAGCCAACGGAGAGGAGGACTAGCGGGGACAACAGATACGCAGTATTTT. This gives the protein CASSQRRGGLAGTTDTQYF.

The gene calls are TRBV5-4 and TRBJ2-3; 10 bases are shared with TRBD2. The CDR3 extends over 15 amino acids. Germline assignment: CDR1 SGHNT and CDR2 YYREEE (reference sequence). J lost 5 bases, V lost 0 bases, and 3 bases had no gene match. Written as DNA, the CDR3 is TGTGCCAGCAGCTTGGAGCGGGAGGGGGGAGATACGCAGTATTTT. Amino acids: CASSLEREGGDTQYF. Based on the CDR3 plus reference TRBV5-4 and TRBJ2-3, the full variable domain is ETGVTQSPTHLIKTRGQQVTLRCSSQSGHNTVSWYQQALGQGPQFIFQYYREEENGRGNFPPRFSGLQFPNYSSELNVNALELDDSALYLCASSLEREGGDTQYFGPGTRLTVL.

The rearrangement joins TRBV6-1 to TRBJ1-4; no clear D gene. CDR3 length equals 15 residues. The germline V and J ends were trimmed by 6 bases and 0 bases, with 11 bases remaining between them. Per the germline V gene, CDR1 is MNHNS and CDR2 is SASEGT. CDR3 nucleotide sequence: TGTGCCAGCAGCCTAGTATTTGCAACTAATGAAAAACTGTTTTTT. As protein: CASSLVFATNEKLFF.

V usage is TRBV5-1 and J usage is TRBJ2-5; TRBD1 agrees at 9 bases. Trimming at V came to 7 bases and at J to 3 bases, leaving 10 bases not matched to a gene. The CDR3 totals 15 residues. In germline, CDR1 is SGHRS, CDR2 YFSETQ. CDR3 in amino acids: CASSQGDRDEETQYF. The CDR3, as DNA: TGCGCCAGCTCCCAGGGGGACAGGGACGAAGAGACCCAGTACTTC.

This chain uses TRBV6-4 with TRBJ2-4, with 12 bases identical to TRBD2. V gave up 3 bases and J gave up 2 bases; unmatched junction bases: 8. Germline V gene data show CDR1 as MRHNA and CDR2 as SNTAGT. This CDR3 has 18 residues. The CDR3 DNA reads as TGTGCCAGCAGTGATCCTAGCGGGAGGGTGAAAACCAAAAACATTCAGTACTTC. This encodes CASSDPSGRVKTKNIQYF.

Concerning this clone itself: This specimen includes other DNA sequences encoding the same CDR3. The chain links TRBV7-2 to TRBJ2-7, with TRBD1 identical over 9 bases. Germline values: CDR1 SGHTA, CDR2 FQGNSA. This CDR3 spans 14 amino acids. With 3 bases clipped from V and 4 bases from J, the junction kept 4 bases outside the gene matches. Written as DNA, the CDR3 is TGTGCCAGCAGCTTGGGGACAGGGAGATACGAGCAGTACTTC. Encoded protein: CASSLGTGRYEQYF. Full variable domain (remainder filled in from reference TRBV7-2 and TRBJ2-7): GAGVSQSPSNKVTEKGKDVELRCDPISGHTALYWYRQSLGQGLEFLIYFQGNSAPDKSGLPSDRFSAERTGGSVSTLTIQRTQQEDSAVYLCASSLGTGRYEQYFGPGTRLTVT.

V and J are TRBV4-3 and TRBJ2-7; 7 bases match TRBD1. Germline V gives CDR1 LGHNA, CDR2 YSLEER. Trimming at V came to 1 base and at J to 0 bases, leaving 3 bases not matched to a gene. The CDR3 covers 15 residues. The CDR3 loop is CASSQGRGYSYEQYF. Here the CDR3 DNA reads TGCGCCAGCAGCCAAGGCAGGGGGTACTCCTACGAGCAGTACTTC.

The CDR3 nucleotides read TGTGCCACCAGCAGACAGGGGAGCACAGATACGCAGTATTTT. Amino acids: CATSRQGSTDTQYF. The chain couples TRBV15 to TRBJ2-3; perhaps TRBD1 as D (6 bases). In germline, CDR1 is LNHNV, CDR2 YYDKDF (reference sequence). Trimming left V 2 bases short and J 0 bases short, with 6 bases between. This CDR3 has 14 amino acids.

The V call is TRBV28, the J call TRBJ2-5; perhaps TRBD2 as D (6 bases). CDR1 MDHEN and CDR2 SYDVKM come from the germline V gene. Trimming took off 3 bases at V and 1 base at J, with 15 bases between the two ends. The CDR3 length is 16 residues. Here the CDR3 reads CASSFGDSGPQETQYF. The CDR3 DNA sequence: TGTGCCAGCAGTTTTGGGGATAGCGGCCCCCAAGAGACCCAGTACTTC.

V and J are TRBV27 and TRBJ1-1; D is unclear. In germline, CDR1 is MNHEY, CDR2 SMNVEV (reference sequence). The CDR3 spans 12 residues. V was pared by 2 bases and J by 9 bases, with 10 bases between. The CDR3 here is CASSLPLPKAFF. CDR3 DNA: TGTGCCAGCAGTTTACCCTTGCCTAAAGCTTTCTTT.

A single count supports this clone. The genes are TRBV19 and TRBJ1-5, with D maybe TRBD1 (6 bases). Germline-derived CDR1 and CDR2 are LNHDA and SQIVND (reference sequence). Trimming removed 5 bases from V and 7 bases from J, with 12 bases in between. There are 13 residues in the CDR3. The CDR3 region has the DNA TGTGCCAGTAGTGTGACAGGACGGCAGCCCCAGCATTTT. Its translation: CASSVTGRQPQHF.

This chain links TRBV4-2 with TRBJ2-5; 11 positions agree with TRBD1. Trimming took 5 bases from V and 5 from J; bases not matched to a gene: 7. The CDR3 sequence is 15 residues long. Germline V CDR1 and CDR2: LGHNA, YNFKEQ. The CDR3 spells CASSTDRGRDETQYF. The DNA for the CDR3 is TGTGCCAGCAGCACGGACAGGGGGCGCGATGAGACCCAGTACTTC.

The V and J genes are TRBV30 and TRBJ2-7; TRBD1 agrees at 10 bases. CDR1 GTSNPN and CDR2 SVGIG come from the germline V gene (reference sequence). The CDR3 has 14 residues. V trimming: 6 bases; J trimming: 6 bases; junction bases outside the gene matches: 11. The CDR3 region is CACDRGRIGFEQYF. CDR3 nucleotide sequence: TGTGCCTGTGACAGGGGGCGGATCGGCTTCGAGCAGTACTTC.

The chain employs TRBV10-1 and TRBJ2-7; TRBD2 matches at 7 bases. Germline CDR1 is WNHNN and CDR2 is SYGVQD (reference sequence). V lost 0 bases, J lost 5 bases, and 16 bases stayed unmatched. CDR3 size: 18 residues. This CDR3 reads CASSESSSPKAGRDEQYF. As DNA, the CDR3 is TGCGCCAGCAGTGAGTCGAGTAGCCCTAAAGCAGGGAGGGACGAGCAGTACTTC.

Points on this clone: The same CDR3 is also encoded by other DNA sequences in this sample. J is TRBJ2-7 and V is TRBV5-1; 7 positions match TRBD2. V was pared by 0 bases and J by 4 bases, with 4 bases of the junction left unmatched. This CDR3 comprises 14 residues. CDR1 is SGHRS and CDR2 is YFSETQ in the germline V gene. CDR3 region: CASSLAGGPYEQYF. The CDR3 bases are TGCGCCAGCAGCTTGGCGGGAGGACCTTACGAGCAGTACTTC.

The chain combines TRBV7-3 with TRBJ2-5; TRBD2 aligns across 7 bases. Germline CDR1 reads SGHTA; CDR2 reads FQGTGA. This CDR3 is built from 14 residues. The trim removed 4 bases at V and 3 bases at J, leaving 5 bases unmatched. CDR3 amino acids: CASSSEREKETQYF. The CDR3 DNA is TGTGCCAGCAGCTCGGAGCGGGAAAAAGAGACCCAGTACTTC.

V usage is TRBV28 and J usage is TRBJ1-2, with 7 bases lining up with TRBD1. Germline V gene lookup returns CDR1 MDHEN and CDR2 SYDVKM. The CDR3 is 14 amino acids. The V gene end was trimmed by 7 bases and the J gene end by 4 bases; junction bases not matched to a gene: 9. The CDR3 region is CASTVETGFYGYTF. The CDR3 DNA is TGTGCCAGCACGGTTGAGACAGGGTTCTATGGCTACACCTTC.

The chain uses TRBV6-4 and TRBJ2-7; D perhaps matches TRBD2 (6 bases). There are 17 residues in the CDR3. The germline gives CDR1 MRHNA, CDR2 SNTAGT. V gave up 2 bases and J gave up 4 bases, with 21 bases separating them. DNA of the CDR3: TGTGCCAGCAGTGACCCAAGAGCCGGGACTGCGACTTACGAGCAGTACTTC. Its translation: CASSDPRAGTATYEQYF.

V gene TRBV16 combines with J gene TRBJ1-1; TRBD1 is a possible D gene (5 bases). Germline values: CDR1 KGHSY, CDR2 FQNENV. This CDR3 spans 14 amino acids. V was pared by 0 bases and J by 1 base, with 6 bases between. Written as DNA, the CDR3 is TGTGCCAGCAGCCAATCTAGGGGGAACACTGAAGCTTTCTTT. Translating gives CASSQSRGNTEAFF. Full variable domain (remainder filled in from reference TRBV16 and TRBJ1-1): GEEVAQTPKHLVRGEGQKAKLYCAPIKGHSYVFWYQQVLKNEFKFLISFQNENVFDETGMPKERFSAKCLPNSPCSLEIQATKLEDSAVYFCASSQSRGNTEAFFGQGTRLTVV.

This chain joins TRBV7-2 and TRBJ2-3; TRBD2 aligns across 12 bases. CDR3 length equals 16 residues. Germline V gene data show CDR1 as SGHTA and CDR2 as FQGNSA. Trimming cost V 5 bases and J 0 bases; bases outside gene matches: 3. CDR3 nucleotides: TGTGCCAGCAGCCTTGGACTAGCGGGAAGCACAGATACGCAGTATTTT. Its protein is CASSLGLAGSTDTQYF.

This rearrangement joins TRBV5-4 to TRBJ2-7, with 7 bases matching TRBD1. The CDR3 sequence is 15 residues long. V was clipped by 5 bases and J by 0 bases; unmatched bases: 8. Germline assignment: CDR1 SGHNT and CDR2 YYREEE (reference sequence). For the CDR3, the DNA is TGTGCCAGCAGACTATGGGACAGCGGCTCCTACGAGCAGTACTTC. Protein product: CASRLWDSGSYEQYF.

In its sample, this clone was seen once. The chain links TRBV19 to TRBJ1-1, with D uncertain. CDR1 is LNHDA and CDR2 is SQIVND in the germline V gene (reference sequence). This CDR3 spans 16 amino acids. Trimming cost V 4 bases and J 1 base, with 16 bases left between them. The CDR3 DNA reads TGTGCCAGTAGTACCTCTCCCGGGGAACCGAACACTGAAGCTTTCTTT. It specifies CASSTSPGEPNTEAFF.

This clone came up once. The CDR3 protein is CASSPVAAPSYNEQFF. DNA for the CDR3: TGTGCCAGCTCACCGGTAGCGGCACCCTCCTACAATGAGCAGTTCTTC. V and J are TRBV18 and TRBJ2-1; TRBD2 is a possible D gene (6 bases). CDR1 KGHSH and CDR2 LQKENI come from the germline V gene. V lost 3 bases, J lost 0 bases, and 12 bases lay in between. The CDR3 spans 16 residues.

The rearrangement joins TRBV11-2 to TRBJ2-7, with D possibly matching TRBD2 (6 bases). Germline V gene sequence: CDR1 SGHAT, CDR2 FQNNGV. Trimming cost V 8 bases and J 3 bases, with 17 bases left between them. This CDR3 contains 14 residues. The CDR3 loop reads CASAGGYEGYEQYF. The CDR3 DNA reads as TGTGCCAGCGCCGGGGGTTATGAAGGCTACGAGCAGTACTTC.

V and J are TRBV11-2 and TRBJ2-5; maybe TRBD1 (5 bases). This CDR3 contains 12 residues. Germline CDR1 reads SGHAT; CDR2 reads FQNNGV. The V end was cut by 6 bases, the J end by 5 bases, with 10 bases between. The chain's CDR3 is CASSQGWETQYF. DNA of the CDR3: TGTGCCAGCAGTCAGGGTTGGGAGACCCAGTACTTC.

The rearrangement uses TRBV9 and TRBJ2-3; D not certain. Trimming removed 0 bases from V and 6 bases from J, with 5 bases in between. The CDR3 is made up of 12 amino acids. Germline V lookup: CDR1 SGDLS, CDR2 YYNGEE. The CDR3 spells CASSVGPDTQYF. The CDR3 DNA reads TGTGCCAGCAGCGTAGGGCCCGATACGCAGTATTTT. Together with reference TRBV9 and TRBJ2-3, the CDR3 gives the full variable domain: DSGVTQTPKHLITATGQRVTLRCSPRSGDLSVYWYQQSLDQGLQFLIQYYNGEERAKGNILERFSAQQFPDLHSELNLSSLELGDSALYFCASSVGPDTQYFGPGTRLTVL.

This clone has just one count. The chain couples TRBV27 to TRBJ1-2; 9 nucleotides agree with TRBD1. V shed 5 bases, J shed 8 bases, and the junction held 9 bases outside the gene matches. The germline gives CDR1 MNHEY, CDR2 SMNVEV (reference sequence). This CDR3 spans 14 amino acids. CDR3 residues: CASSLDRGDRGYTF. The CDR3 nucleotides read TGTGCCAGCAGTCTGGACAGGGGTGACAGAGGCTACACCTTC.

The chain couples TRBV5-4 to TRBJ2-7; TRBD1 matches 7 bases. Germline trimming cut 2 bases from V and 6 bases from J; bases unmatched to any gene: 8. This CDR3 has 14 amino acids. CDR1 is SGHNT and CDR2 is YYREEE in the germline V gene (reference sequence). CDR3 sequence: CASSFQGVLGEQYF. DNA for the CDR3: TGTGCCAGCAGCTTTCAGGGGGTGCTAGGCGAGCAGTACTTC.